Below, 7 T cell receptor beta chains from the same sample are listed, as sequenced in a study of long-term antiretroviral therapy in people with HIV. A v3.0 immunoSEQ assay was performed at survey level. The assay was immunoSEQ multiplex PCR, and TCRdb's table has in-frame clones only and misses some. The sample contains approximately 15,000 clones, 75% to 85% of which appear only once. The sample consisted of unsorted PBMCs, taken 0.1 years before starting antiretroviral therapy. The receptors come from a man younger than 35 with HIV.

This clone was seen a handful of times. The chain uses TRBV29-1 and TRBJ1-2; 8 positions match TRBD1. Germline CDR1 and CDR2: SQVTM and ANQGSEA. The CDR3 sequence is 15 residues long. J lost 2 bases, V lost 2 bases, and 7 bases had no gene match. CDR3 DNA: TGCAGCGTTGAAAAAAGGACAGGGTTAAACTATGGCTACACCTTC. It is translated as CSVEKRTGLNYGYTF. The whole variable domain, filled in from reference TRBV29-1 and TRBJ1-2, reads SAVISQKPSRDICQRGTSLTIQCQVDSQVTMMFWYRQQPGQSLTLIATANQGSEATYESGFVIDKFPISRPNLTFSTLTVSNMSPEDSSIYLCSVEKRTGLNYGYTFGSGTRLTVV.

This clone was detected a few times. J is TRBJ1-5 and V is TRBV25-1; 9 bases map to TRBD1. CDR3 length: 15 amino acids. Germline lookup yields CDR1 MGHDK and CDR2 SYGVNS. Losses at the gene ends were 6 bases for V and 7 bases for J; bases not matched to a gene: 10. For the CDR3, the DNA is TGTGCCAGCAGCCTTACAGACAGGGGGAGGCAGCCCCAGCATTTT. Protein: CASSLTDRGRQPQHF.

The V and J genes are TRBV5-1 and TRBJ1-4; no reliable D call. Germline V gene lookup returns CDR1 SGHRS and CDR2 YFSETQ. V lost 5 bases and J lost 2, with 13 bases in between. The CDR3 covers 15 residues. CDR3 amino acids: CASSSTWFTNEKLFF. CDR3 nucleotides: TGCGCCAGCAGTTCGACCTGGTTCACTAATGAAAAACTGTTTTTT. The full variable domain, in which reference TRBV5-1 and TRBJ1-4 provide the parts outside the CDR3, is KAGVTQTPRYLIKTRGQQVTLSCSPISGHRSVSWYQQTPGQGLQFLFEYFSETQRNKGNFPGRFSGRQFSNSRSEMNVSTLELGDSALYLCASSSTWFTNEKLFFGSGTQLSVL.

The J gene is TRBJ2-1, the V gene TRBV4-1; no firm D call. V was clipped by 1 base and J by 7 bases, with 2 bases between them. Germline V lookup: CDR1 MGHRA, CDR2 YSYEKL. CDR3 length: 11 residues. Written as DNA, the CDR3 is TGCGCCAGCAGCCAAGGAAATGAGCAGTTCTTC. Translated: CASSQGNEQFF.

The gene calls are TRBV25-1 and TRBJ1-6, with a weak D call TRBD1 (5 bases). V was shortened by 1 base and J by 10 bases, with 8 bases between the two germline ends. Germline assignment: CDR1 MGHDK and CDR2 SYGVNS. This CDR3 is built from 13 residues. CDR3 nucleotides: TGTGCCAGCAGTGAATCGGGGGTATCACCCCTCCACTTT. Translation gives CASSESGVSPLHF.

V gene TRBV5-6 combines with J gene TRBJ2-7; D unclear. CDR1 and CDR2 from the germline V gene are SGHDT and YYEEEE. Trimming removed 0 bases at V and 0 bases at J, with 4 bases between. The CDR3 length is 13 residues. CDR3 sequence reads: CASSLGYSYEQYF. CDR3 bases: TGTGCCAGCAGCTTGGGTTACTCCTACGAGCAGTACTTC.

This clone occurred once. This chain connects TRBV2 to TRBJ2-1; D tentatively fits TRBD1 or TRBD2 (5 bases each). Germline V gene sequence: CDR1 SNHLY, CDR2 FYNNEI. The ends were cut back, 3 bases at V and 0 bases at J, with 18 bases in the middle. This CDR3 has 18 amino acids. CDR3 DNA sequence: TGTGCCAGCAGTGATTTTTGGGACGACGGTGGCTCCTACAATGAGCAGTTCTTC. It translates to CASSDFWDDGGSYNEQFF.